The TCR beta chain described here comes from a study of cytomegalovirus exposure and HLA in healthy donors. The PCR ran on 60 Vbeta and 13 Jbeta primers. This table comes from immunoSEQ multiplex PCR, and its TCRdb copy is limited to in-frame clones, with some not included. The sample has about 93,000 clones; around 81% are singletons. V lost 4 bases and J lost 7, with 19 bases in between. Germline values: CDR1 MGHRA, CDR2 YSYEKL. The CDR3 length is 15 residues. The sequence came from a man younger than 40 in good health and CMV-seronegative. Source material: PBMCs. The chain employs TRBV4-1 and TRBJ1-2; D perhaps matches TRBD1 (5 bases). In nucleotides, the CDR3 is TGCGCCAGCAGCCCCAGAGAGGCTGACAGTCGTGGCTACACCTTC. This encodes CASSPREADSRGYTF.